Listed below are T cell receptor beta chains from one sample, sequenced in a study of radiotherapy plus CTLA-4 blockade in lung cancer. TCRdb's table, derived via immunoSEQ multiplex PCR, lists solely in-frame clones and lacks some. The sample contains around 70,000 clones, about nine tenths of which appear only once. The sample here was peripheral blood, taken from a patient treated with radiotherapy plus ipilimumab. These TCRs come from a human donor with non-small cell lung cancer that progressed on radiotherapy plus ipilimumab. Both conserved end residues are part of each CDR3. The D gene is left open where the match is weak.

>TRBJ1-1|TRBV18|.
CASSPQQGHSNTEAFF
>TRBJ2-7|TRBV19|.
CASSIGRGNYEQYF
>TRBJ2-3|TRBV5-1|.
CASSLGFVGQITDTQYF
>TRBJ1-2|TRBV29-1|.
CSVGDSYGYTF
>TRBJ2-1|TRBV19|TRBD2
CASKPGLASPSQFF
>TRBJ2-2|TRBV5-1|.
CASSLRRDVAGELIF
>TRBJ1-5|TRBV2|.
CASGTGVLQPQHF
>TRBJ2-5|TRBV29-1|TRBD1
CSVEDRRDRASQYF
>TRBJ1-2|TRBV28|TRBD1
CASSEMIGQGGYGYTF
>TRBJ1-3|TRBV29-1|.
CSVERSSGNTIYF
>TRBJ2-1|TRBV6-5|TRBD1
CASTTGGAYNEQFF
>TRBJ2-7|TRBV25-1|.
CASSEIGETGHYEQYF
>TRBJ2-7|TRBV10-2|TRBD2
CASRREAHYEQYF
>TRBJ2-1|TRBV10-2|.
CASSEGYNEQFF
>TRBJ2-5|TRBV7-2|.
CASSLAPLKAETQYF
>TRBJ1-1|TRBV30|TRBD1
CAWSRQGGTEAFF
>TRBJ2-3|TRBV30|.
CAWSPRLADTQYF
>TRBJ2-5|TRBV20-1|.
CSARGEETQYF
>TRBJ1-4|TRBV27|.
CASSLYGLGGGGEKLFF
>TRBJ2-1|TRBV6-1|.
CASSYLGQFF
>TRBJ2-1|TRBV27|.
CASSLDGSPYNEQFF
>TRBJ1-2|TRBV20-1|TRBD1
CRPEDRDGYTF
>TRBJ1-2|TRBV27|TRBD1
CASSLGTGYGYTF
>TRBJ2-3|TRBV5-1|TRBD1
CASSEPGQSTDTQYF
>TRBJ2-7|TRBV28|.
CASSLYEQYF
>TRBJ2-2|TRBV9|.
CASSLGGLAEVGELFF
>TRBJ2-3|TRBV27|TRBD2
CASSLLGLAGALTDTQYF
>TRBJ2-7|TRBV7-9|.
CASSAGDDNEQYF
>TRBJ2-1|TRBV7-9|.
CASSLQIHNEQFF
>TRBJ2-7|TRBV10-3|TRBD2
CAIKAGEGLAEHYEQYF
>TRBJ1-2|TRBV7-9|.
CASSLASPTSYGYTF
>TRBJ1-1|TRBV28|.
CASSLGQRNTEAFF